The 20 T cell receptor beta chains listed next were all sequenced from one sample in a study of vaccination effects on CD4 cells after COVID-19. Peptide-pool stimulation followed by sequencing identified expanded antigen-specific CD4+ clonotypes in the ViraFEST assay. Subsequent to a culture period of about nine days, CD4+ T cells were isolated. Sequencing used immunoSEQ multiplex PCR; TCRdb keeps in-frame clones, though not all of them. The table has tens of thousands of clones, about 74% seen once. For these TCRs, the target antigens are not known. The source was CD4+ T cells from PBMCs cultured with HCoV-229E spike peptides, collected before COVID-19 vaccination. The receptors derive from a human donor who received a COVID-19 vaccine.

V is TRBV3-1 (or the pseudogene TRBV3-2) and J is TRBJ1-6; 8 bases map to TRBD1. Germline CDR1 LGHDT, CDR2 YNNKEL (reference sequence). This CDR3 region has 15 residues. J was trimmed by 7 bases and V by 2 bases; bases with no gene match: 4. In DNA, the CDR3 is TGTGCCAGCAGCCAAACAGGGGGTATGAATTCACCCCTCCACTTT. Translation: CASSQTGGMNSPLHF.

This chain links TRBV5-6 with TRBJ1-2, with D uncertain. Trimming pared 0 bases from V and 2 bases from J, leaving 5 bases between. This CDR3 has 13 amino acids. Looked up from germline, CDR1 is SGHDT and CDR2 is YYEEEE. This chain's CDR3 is CASSLGLNYGYTF. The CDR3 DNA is TGTGCCAGCAGCTTGGGCCTCAACTATGGCTACACCTTC.

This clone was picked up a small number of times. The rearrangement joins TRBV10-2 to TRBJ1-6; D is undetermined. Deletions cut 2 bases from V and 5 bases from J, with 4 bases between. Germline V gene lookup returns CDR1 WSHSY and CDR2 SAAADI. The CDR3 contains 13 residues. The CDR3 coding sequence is TGCGCCAGCAGTGAGGGGAATAATTCACCCCTCCACTTT. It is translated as CASSEGNNSPLHF.

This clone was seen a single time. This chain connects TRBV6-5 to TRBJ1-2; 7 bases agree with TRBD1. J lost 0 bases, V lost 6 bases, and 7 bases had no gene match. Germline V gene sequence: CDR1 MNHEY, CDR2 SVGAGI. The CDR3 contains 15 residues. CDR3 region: CASSRDSLSNYGYTF. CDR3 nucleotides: TGTGCCAGCAGCCGGGACAGCTTATCTAACTATGGCTACACCTTC.

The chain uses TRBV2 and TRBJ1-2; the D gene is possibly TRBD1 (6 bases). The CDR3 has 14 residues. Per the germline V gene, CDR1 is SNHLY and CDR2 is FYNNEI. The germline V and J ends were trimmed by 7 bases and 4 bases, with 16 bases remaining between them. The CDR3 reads CASTQQGPTYGYTF. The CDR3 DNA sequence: TGTGCCAGCACTCAACAGGGACCTACCTATGGCTACACCTTC.

This chain's CDR3 is CASSLAASTDTQYF. The CDR3 DNA reads TGTGCCAGCAGCTTGGCGGCTAGCACAGATACGCAGTATTTT. This sequence joins TRBV7-8 and TRBJ2-3; D is unresolved. Between the trimmed V and J ends, which lost 3 bases and 0 bases, there was a span of 7 bases. The CDR3 runs to 14 residues. Germline CDR1 is SGHVS and CDR2 is FQNEAQ.

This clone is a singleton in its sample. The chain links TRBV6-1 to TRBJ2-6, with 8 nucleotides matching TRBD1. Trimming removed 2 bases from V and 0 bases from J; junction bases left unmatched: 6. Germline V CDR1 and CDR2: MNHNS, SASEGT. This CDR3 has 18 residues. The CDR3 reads CASSENSDRGSGANVLTF. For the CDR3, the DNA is TGTGCCAGCAGTGAAAATTCTGACAGGGGCTCTGGGGCCAACGTCCTGACTTTC.

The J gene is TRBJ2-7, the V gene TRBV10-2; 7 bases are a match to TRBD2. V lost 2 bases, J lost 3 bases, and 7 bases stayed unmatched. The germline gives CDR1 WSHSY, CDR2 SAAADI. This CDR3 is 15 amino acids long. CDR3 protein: CASSEMGRGVYEQYV. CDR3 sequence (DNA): TGCGCCAGCAGTGAGATGGGCCGGGGGGTCTACGAGCAGTACGTC.

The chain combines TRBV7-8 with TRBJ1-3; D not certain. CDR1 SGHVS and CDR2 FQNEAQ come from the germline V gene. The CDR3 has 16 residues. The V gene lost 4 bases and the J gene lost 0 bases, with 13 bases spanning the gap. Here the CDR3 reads CASSSFPVNSGNTIYF. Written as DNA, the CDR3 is TGTGCCAGCAGCTCCTTTCCCGTAAACTCTGGAAACACCATATATTTT.

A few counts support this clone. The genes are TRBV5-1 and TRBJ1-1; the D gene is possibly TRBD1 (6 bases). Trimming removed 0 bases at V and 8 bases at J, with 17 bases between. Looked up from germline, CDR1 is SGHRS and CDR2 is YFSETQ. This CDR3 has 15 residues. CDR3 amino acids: CASSLDGTSGSEAFF. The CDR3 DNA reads TGCGCCAGCAGCTTGGACGGGACAAGTGGCTCCGAAGCTTTCTTT.

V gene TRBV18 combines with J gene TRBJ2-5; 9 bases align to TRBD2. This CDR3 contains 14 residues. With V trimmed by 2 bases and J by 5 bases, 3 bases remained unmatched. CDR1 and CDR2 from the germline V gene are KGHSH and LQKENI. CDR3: CASSPVSGGETQYF. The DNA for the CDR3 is TGTGCCAGCTCACCAGTTAGCGGGGGTGAGACCCAGTACTTC.

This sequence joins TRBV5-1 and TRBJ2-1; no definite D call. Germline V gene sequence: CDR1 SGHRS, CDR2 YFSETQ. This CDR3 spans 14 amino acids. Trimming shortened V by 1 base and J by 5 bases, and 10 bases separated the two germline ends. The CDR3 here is CASSLSPENNEQFF. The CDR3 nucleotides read TGCGCCAGCAGCTTGTCTCCAGAAAACAATGAGCAGTTCTTC.

The CDR3 DNA is TGTGCCACCAGTGATTTCCCTCAAGGGTTGGGTGACACCGGGGAGCTGTTTTTT. Its translation: CATSDFPQGLGDTGELFF. The gene calls are TRBV24-1 and TRBJ2-2; D gene unclear. In germline, CDR1 is KGHDR, CDR2 SFDVKD. Trimming removed 1 base from V and 3 bases from J, with 17 bases in between. The CDR3 is made up of 18 amino acids.

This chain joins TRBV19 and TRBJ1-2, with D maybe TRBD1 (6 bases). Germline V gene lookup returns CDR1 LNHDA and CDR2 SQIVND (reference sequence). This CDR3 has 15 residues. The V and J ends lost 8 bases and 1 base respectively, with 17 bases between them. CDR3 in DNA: TGTGCCAGTCTCCGCGGGGGGGCGCATAACTATGGCTACACCTTC. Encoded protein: CASLRGGAHNYGYTF.

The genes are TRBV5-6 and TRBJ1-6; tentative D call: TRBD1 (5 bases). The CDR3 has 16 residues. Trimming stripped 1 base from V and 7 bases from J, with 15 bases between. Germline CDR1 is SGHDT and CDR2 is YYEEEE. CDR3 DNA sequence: TGTGCCAGCAGCTTGATGCAGGGAAAGGTCAATTCACCCCTCCACTTT. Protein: CASSLMQGKVNSPLHF.

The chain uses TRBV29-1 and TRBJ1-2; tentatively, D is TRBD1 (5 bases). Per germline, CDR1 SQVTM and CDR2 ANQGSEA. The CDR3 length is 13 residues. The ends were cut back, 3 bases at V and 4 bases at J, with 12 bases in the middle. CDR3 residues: CSVDGGGGYGYTF. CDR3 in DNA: TGCAGCGTTGATGGCGGGGGTGGCTATGGCTACACCTTC.

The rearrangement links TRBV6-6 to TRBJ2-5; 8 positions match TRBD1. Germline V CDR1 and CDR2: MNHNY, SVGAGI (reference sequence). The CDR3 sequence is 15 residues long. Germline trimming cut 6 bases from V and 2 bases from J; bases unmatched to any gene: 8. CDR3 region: CASRRGTGRQETQYF. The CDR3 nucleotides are TGTGCCAGCAGACGCGGGACAGGCCGTCAAGAGACCCAGTACTTC.

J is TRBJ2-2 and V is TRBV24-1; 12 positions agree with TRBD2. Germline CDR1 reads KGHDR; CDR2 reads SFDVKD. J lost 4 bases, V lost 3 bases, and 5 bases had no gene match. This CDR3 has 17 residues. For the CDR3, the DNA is TGTGCCACCAGTGATGCGACTAGCGGGGGCTCCACCGGGGAGCTGTTTTTT. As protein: CATSDATSGGSTGELFF.

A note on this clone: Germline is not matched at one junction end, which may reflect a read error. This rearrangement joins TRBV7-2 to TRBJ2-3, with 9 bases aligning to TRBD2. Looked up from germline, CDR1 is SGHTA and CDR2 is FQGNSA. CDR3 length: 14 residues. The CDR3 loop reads CASSLAGFTDTQYF. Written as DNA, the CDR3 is TGTGCCAGCAGCCTAGCGGGGTTCACAGATACGCAGTATTTT.

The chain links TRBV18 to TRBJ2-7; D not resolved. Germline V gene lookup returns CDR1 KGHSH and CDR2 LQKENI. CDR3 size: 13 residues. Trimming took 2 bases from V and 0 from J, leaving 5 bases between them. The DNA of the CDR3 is TGTGCCAGCTCACCAAGTTTCTCCTACGAGCAGTACGTC. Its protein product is CASSPSFSYEQYV.